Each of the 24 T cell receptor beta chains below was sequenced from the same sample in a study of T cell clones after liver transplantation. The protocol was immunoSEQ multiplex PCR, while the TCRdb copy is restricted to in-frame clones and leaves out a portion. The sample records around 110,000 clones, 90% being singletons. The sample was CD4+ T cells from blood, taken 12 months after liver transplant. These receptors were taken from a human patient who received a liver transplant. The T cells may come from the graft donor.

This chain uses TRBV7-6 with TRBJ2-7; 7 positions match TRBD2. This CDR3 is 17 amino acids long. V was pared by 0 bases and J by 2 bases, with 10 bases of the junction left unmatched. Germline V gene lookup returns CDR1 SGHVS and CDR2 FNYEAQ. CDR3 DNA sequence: TGTGCCAGCAGCTTAGCCCTCGGAGGGAGGGTCCCCTACGAGCAGTACTTC. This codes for CASSLALGGRVPYEQYF.

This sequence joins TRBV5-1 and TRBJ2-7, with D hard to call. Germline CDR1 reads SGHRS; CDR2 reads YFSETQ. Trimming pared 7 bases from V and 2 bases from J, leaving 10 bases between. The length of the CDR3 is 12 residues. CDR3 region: CASRQSTYEQYF. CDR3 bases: TGCGCCAGCCGGCAGTCAACCTACGAGCAGTACTTC.

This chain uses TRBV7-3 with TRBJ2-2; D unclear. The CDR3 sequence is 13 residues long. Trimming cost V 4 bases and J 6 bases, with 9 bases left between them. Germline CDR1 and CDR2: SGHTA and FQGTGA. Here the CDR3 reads CASSSSRSGELFF. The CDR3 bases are TGTGCCAGCAGCTCCTCTAGATCCGGGGAGCTGTTTTTT.

Here the CDR3 DNA reads TGTGCCAGCAGTCCCTCGCTGGGACGGGACTCTGGGGCCAACGTCCTGACTTTC. As protein: CASSPSLGRDSGANVLTF. The rearrangement joins TRBV28 to TRBJ2-6, with D perhaps assigned TRBD1 or TRBD2 (5 bases each). Trimming removed 5 bases at V and 0 bases at J, with 17 bases between. The germline CDR1 and CDR2 sequences are MDHEN and SYDVKM. This CDR3 has 18 residues.

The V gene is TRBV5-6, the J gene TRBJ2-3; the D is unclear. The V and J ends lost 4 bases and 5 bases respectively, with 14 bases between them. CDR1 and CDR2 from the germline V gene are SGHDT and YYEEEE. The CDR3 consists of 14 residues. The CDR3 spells CASSPPFRGDTQYF. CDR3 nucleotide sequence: TGTGCCAGCAGCCCTCCGTTCCGTGGAGATACGCAGTATTTT.

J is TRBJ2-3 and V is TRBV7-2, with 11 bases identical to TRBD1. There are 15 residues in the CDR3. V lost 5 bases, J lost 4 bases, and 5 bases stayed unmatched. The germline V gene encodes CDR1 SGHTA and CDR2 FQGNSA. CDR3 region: CASSPRTGGADTQYF. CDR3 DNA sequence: TGTGCCAGCAGCCCTCGGACAGGGGGCGCAGATACGCAGTATTTT.

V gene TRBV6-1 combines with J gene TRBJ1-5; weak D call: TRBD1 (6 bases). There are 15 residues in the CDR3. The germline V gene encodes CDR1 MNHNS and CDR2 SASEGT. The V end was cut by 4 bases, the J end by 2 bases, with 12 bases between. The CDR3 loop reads CASSGGGVGNQPQHF. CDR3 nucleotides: TGTGCCAGCAGTGGGGGGGGCGTCGGCAATCAGCCCCAGCATTTT.

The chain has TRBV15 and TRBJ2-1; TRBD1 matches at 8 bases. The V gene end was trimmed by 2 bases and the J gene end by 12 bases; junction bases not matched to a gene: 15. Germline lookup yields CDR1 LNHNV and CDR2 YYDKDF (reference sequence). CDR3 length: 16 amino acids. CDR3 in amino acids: CATSRSRDRRLAGQFF. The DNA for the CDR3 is TGTGCCACCAGCAGATCGCGGGACAGGCGACTCGCTGGGCAGTTCTTC. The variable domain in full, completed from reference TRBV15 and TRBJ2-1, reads DAMVIQNPRYQVTQFGKPVTLSCSQTLNHNVMYWYQQKSSQAPKLLFHYYDKDFNNEADTPDNFQSRRPNTSFCFLDIRSPGLGDTAMYLCATSRSRDRRLAGQFFGPGTRLTVL.

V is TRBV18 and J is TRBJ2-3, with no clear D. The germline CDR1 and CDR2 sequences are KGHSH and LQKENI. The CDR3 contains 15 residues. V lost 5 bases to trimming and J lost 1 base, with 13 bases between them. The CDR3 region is CASSVREGGTDTQYF. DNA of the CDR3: TGTGCCAGCTCAGTAAGGGAAGGAGGCACAGATACGCAGTATTTT.

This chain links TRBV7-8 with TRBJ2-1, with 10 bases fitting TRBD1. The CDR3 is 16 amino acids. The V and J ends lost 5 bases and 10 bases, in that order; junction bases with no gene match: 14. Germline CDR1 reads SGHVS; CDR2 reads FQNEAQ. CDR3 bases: TGTGCCAGCAGCCTCGGATACCGGGACAGGGGTGGGGAGCAGTTCTTC. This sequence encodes CASSLGYRDRGGEQFF.

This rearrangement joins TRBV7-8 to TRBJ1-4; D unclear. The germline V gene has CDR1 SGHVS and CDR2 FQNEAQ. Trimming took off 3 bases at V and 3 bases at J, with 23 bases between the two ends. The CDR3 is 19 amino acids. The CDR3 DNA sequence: TGTGCCAGCAGCTTCTCGGCGGCAGCCAGCTTGTCGGCTAATGAAAAACTGTTTTTT. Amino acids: CASSFSAAASLSANEKLFF. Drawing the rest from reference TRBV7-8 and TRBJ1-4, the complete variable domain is GAGVSQSPRYKVAKRGQDVALRCDPISGHVSLFWYQQALGQGPEFLTYFQNEAQLDKSGLPSDRFFAERPEGSVSTLKIQRTQQEDSAVYLCASSFSAAASLSANEKLFFGSGTQLSVL.

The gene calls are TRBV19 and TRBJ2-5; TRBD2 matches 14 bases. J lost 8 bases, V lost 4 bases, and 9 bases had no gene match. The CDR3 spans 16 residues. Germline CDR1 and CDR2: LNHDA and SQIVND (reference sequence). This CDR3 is CASSTGLAGVGDTQYF. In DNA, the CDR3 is TGTGCCAGTAGTACGGGACTAGCGGGAGTGGGGGACACCCAGTACTTC.

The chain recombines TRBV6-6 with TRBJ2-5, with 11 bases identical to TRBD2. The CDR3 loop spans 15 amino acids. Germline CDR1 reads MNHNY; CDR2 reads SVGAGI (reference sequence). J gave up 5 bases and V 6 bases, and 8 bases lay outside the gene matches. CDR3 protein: CASRQLAGEQETQYF. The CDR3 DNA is TGTGCCAGCAGGCAACTAGCGGGAGAGCAGGAGACCCAGTACTTC.

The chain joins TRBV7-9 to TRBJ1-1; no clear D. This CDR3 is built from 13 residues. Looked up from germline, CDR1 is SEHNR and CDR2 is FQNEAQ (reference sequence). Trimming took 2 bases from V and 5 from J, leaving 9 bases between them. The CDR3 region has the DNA TGTGCCAGCAGCTTAACTGGGGAAACTGAAGCTTTCTTT. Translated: CASSLTGETEAFF.

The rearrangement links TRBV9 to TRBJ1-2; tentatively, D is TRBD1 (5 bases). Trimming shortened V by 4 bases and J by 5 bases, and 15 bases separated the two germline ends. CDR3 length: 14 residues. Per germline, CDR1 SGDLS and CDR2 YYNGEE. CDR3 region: CASSPRGTAYGYTF. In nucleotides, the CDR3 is TGTGCCAGCAGCCCCCGCGGGACCGCTTATGGCTACACCTTC.

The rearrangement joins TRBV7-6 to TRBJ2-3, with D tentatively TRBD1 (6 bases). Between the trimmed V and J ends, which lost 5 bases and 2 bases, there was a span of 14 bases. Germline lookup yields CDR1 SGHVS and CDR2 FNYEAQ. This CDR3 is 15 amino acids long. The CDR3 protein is CASSDPQGPTDTQYF. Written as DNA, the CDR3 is TGTGCCAGCAGCGACCCACAGGGTCCCACAGATACGCAGTATTTT.

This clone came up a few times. CDR3 amino acids: CASSLEGEQYF. The CDR3 DNA reads TGCGCCAGCAGCTTGGAAGGGGAGCAGTACTTC. The rearrangement uses TRBV5-1 and TRBJ2-7; D call uncertain. The CDR3 covers 11 residues. Germline CDR1 and CDR2: SGHRS and YFSETQ. Trimming left V 0 bases short and J 7 bases short, with 5 bases between.

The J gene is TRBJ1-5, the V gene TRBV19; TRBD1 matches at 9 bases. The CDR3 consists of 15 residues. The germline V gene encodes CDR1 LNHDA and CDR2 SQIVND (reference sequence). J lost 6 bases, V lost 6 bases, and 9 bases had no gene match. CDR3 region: CASSRIQGAGQPQHF. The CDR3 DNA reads TGTGCCAGTAGCAGGATACAGGGGGCAGGTCAGCCCCAGCATTTT.

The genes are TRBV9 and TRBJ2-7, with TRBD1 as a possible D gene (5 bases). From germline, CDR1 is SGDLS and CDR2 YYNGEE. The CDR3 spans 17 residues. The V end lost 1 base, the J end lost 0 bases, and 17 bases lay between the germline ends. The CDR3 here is CASSVTPDSWSSYEQYF. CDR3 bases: TGTGCCAGCAGCGTAACTCCTGACAGCTGGAGCTCCTACGAGCAGTACTTC. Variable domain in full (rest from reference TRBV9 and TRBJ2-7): DSGVTQTPKHLITATGQRVTLRCSPRSGDLSVYWYQQSLDQGLQFLIQYYNGEERAKGNILERFSAQQFPDLHSELNLSSLELGDSALYFCASSVTPDSWSSYEQYFGPGTRLTVT.

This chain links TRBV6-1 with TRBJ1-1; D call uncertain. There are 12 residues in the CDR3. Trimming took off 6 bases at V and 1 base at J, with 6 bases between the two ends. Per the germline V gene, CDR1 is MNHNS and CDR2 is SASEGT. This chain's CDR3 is CASSRENTEAFF. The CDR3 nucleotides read TGTGCCAGCAGCAGAGAGAACACTGAAGCTTTCTTT.

CDR3 loop: CASSRDLLETQYF. CDR3 coding DNA: TGTGCCAGCAGCCGGGATTTGCTAGAGACCCAGTACTTC. This chain links TRBV7-2 with TRBJ2-5; the D gene is possibly TRBD2 (5 bases). CDR3 length: 13 residues. Germline CDR1 is SGHTA and CDR2 is FQGNSA. V was shortened by 5 bases and J by 4 bases, with 11 bases between the two germline ends.

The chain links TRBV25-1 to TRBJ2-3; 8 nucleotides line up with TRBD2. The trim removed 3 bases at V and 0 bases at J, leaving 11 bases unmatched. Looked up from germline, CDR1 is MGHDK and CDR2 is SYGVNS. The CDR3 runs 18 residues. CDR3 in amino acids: CASSDPRRLAQSTDTQYF. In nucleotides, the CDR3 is TGTGCCAGCAGTGACCCCCGCAGACTAGCGCAAAGCACAGATACGCAGTATTTT.

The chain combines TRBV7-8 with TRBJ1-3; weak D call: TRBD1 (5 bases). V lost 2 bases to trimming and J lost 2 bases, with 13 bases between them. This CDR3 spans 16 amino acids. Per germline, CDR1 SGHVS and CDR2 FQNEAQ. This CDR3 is CASSLSDRATGNTIYF. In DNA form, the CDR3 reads TGTGCCAGCAGCTTATCAGACAGAGCCACTGGAAACACCATATATTTT.

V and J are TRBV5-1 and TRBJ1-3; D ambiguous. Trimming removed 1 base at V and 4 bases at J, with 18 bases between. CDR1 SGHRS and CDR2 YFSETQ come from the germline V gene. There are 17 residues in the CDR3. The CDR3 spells CASSLTNRGQSGNTIYF. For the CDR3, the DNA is TGCGCCAGCAGCTTGACAAACAGAGGGCAATCCGGAAACACCATATATTTT.